These 5 T cell receptor beta chains originate from one sample sequenced in a study of T-cell memory formation after mild COVID-19. TCRdb redid the calling of the 5' RACE reads with MiXCR, one entry per CDR3 protein. The repertoire includes 200,000 to 250,000 distinct CDR3 sequences, around 10% of them detected once, and roughly a fifth sits in the top ten. The sample was PBMCs or a T cell subset sorted from them (not recorded which). The receptor set was obtained from a man aged 18 to 35 who had mild COVID-19 (a few samples of this study predate the infection). Cell type and time point are not known.

This clonotype was seen only a few times. This chain links TRBV10-2 with TRBJ1-5; D is uncertain. This CDR3 has 14 amino acids. Trimming stripped 2 bases from V and 7 bases from J, with 12 bases between. Germline CDR1 WSHSY, CDR2 SAAADI. In DNA, the CDR3 is TGCGCCAGCAGTGAGATCGGGCATGGGCAGCCCCAGCATTTT. Its translation is CASSEIGHGQPQHF.

By sample share, this clonotype is medium-sized (0.01 to 0.1%). The rearrangement joins TRBV5-1 to TRBJ2-3; TRBD2 matches at 13 bases. V shed 3 bases, J shed 4 bases, and the junction held 8 bases outside the gene matches. The CDR3 is 17 residues long. Germline V gene data show CDR1 as SGHRS and CDR2 as YFSETQ. CDR3 bases: TGCGCCAGCAGCTCTTTAGGTACTAGCGGGGGGGCAGATACGCAGTATTTT. This gives the protein CASSSLGTSGGADTQYF.

The chain combines TRBV6-2 or TRBV6-3 with TRBJ1-2; TRBD1 matches 7 bases. Germline V gene sequence: CDR1 MNHEY, CDR2 SVGEGT. The length of the CDR3 is 14 residues. V gave up 0 bases and J gave up 5 bases; unmatched junction bases: 3. CDR3 nucleotides: TGTGCCAGCAGTTACTCGGGACAGTTGTATGGCTACACCTTC. As protein: CASSYSGQLYGYTF.

This clonotype was seen many times. V and J are TRBV7-2 and TRBJ1-6; tentatively, D is TRBD1 (5 bases). The CDR3 is made up of 15 amino acids. Looked up from germline, CDR1 is SGHTA and CDR2 is FQGNSA. The V end lost 1 base, the J end lost 7 bases, and 11 bases lay between the germline ends. The CDR3 DNA sequence: TGTGCCAGCAGCTTAGGGGCAGGGATGAATTCACCCCTCCACTTT. It encodes CASSLGAGMNSPLHF.

In its sample, this clonotype was seen a few times. The chain employs TRBV7-8 and TRBJ2-5, with 8 bases aligning to TRBD1. The CDR3 consists of 16 residues. Germline CDR1 SGHVS, CDR2 FQNEAQ. V dropped 5 bases and J dropped 3; count of bases not matched to a gene: 11. The CDR3 sequence: CASSQAGTGFEETQYF. CDR3 nucleotide sequence: TGTGCCAGCAGCCAGGCCGGGACAGGTTTCGAAGAGACCCAGTACTTC.